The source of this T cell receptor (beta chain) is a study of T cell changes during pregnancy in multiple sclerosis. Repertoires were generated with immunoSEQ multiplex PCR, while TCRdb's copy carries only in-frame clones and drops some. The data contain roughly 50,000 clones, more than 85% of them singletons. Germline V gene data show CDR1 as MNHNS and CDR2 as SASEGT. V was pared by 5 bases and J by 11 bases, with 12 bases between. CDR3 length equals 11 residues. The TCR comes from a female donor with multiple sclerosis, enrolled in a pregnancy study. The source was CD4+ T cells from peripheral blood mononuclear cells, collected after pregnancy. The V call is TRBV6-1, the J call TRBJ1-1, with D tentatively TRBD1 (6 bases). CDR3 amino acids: CASSLGTNAFF. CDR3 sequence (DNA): TGTGCCAGCAGTCTGGGGACAAACGCTTTCTTT.